The 6 T cell receptor beta chains given below trace back to one sample, sequenced in a study of Ad26.COV2.S vaccination and SARS-CoV-2 variants. Only in-frame clones appear in the TCRdb table, and some are missing; sequencing was by immunoSEQ multiplex PCR. Of some 450,000 clones in the sample, about 92% were seen once. Treatment defined: roughly 18 received Ad26.COV2.S at low or high dose, single or two shots; roughly five received placebo; per-sample allocation not given. Sampling occurred on day 63 after the first vaccine or placebo injection. The source material was peripheral blood, sampled in a trial of Ad26.COV2.S vaccine versus placebo. These receptors were obtained from a person between 18 and 65 years old who received the Ad26.COV2.S COVID-19 vaccine or a placebo.

The rearrangement uses TRBV6-2 or TRBV6-3 and TRBJ2-1; D not certain. Germline CDR1 is MNHEY and CDR2 is SVGEGT. CDR3 size: 12 residues. The V gene lost 2 bases and the J gene lost 8 bases, with 7 bases spanning the gap. The DNA for the CDR3 is TGTGCCAGCAGTTACAGCCGGGATGAGCAGTTCTTC. Its translation: CASSYSRDEQFF.

The J gene is TRBJ2-5, the V gene TRBV10-3; 7 nucleotides agree with TRBD1. Germline V lookup: CDR1 ENHRY, CDR2 SYGVKD. The CDR3 is made up of 13 amino acids. Losses at the gene ends were 10 bases for V and 2 bases for J; bases not matched to a gene: 7. CDR3 in amino acids: CATSGTAQETQYF. The CDR3 coding sequence is TGTGCCACCTCCGGGACAGCACAAGAGACCCAGTACTTC.

The chain uses TRBV3-1 (or the pseudogene TRBV3-2) and TRBJ2-7; TRBD2 matches at 9 bases. CDR3 length: 18 amino acids. From germline, CDR1 is LGHDT and CDR2 YNNKEL (reference sequence). Trimming cost V 4 bases and J 3 bases; bases outside gene matches: 16. This CDR3 is CASSPMRSGRPKGYEQYF. CDR3 nucleotides: TGTGCCAGCAGCCCGATGAGGAGCGGGAGGCCCAAGGGCTACGAGCAGTACTTC.

The chain joins TRBV9 to TRBJ1-3; unclear D gene. The ends were cut back, 3 bases at V and 0 bases at J, with 7 bases in the middle. Germline loops: CDR1 SGDLS, CDR2 YYNGEE. The CDR3 is made up of 14 amino acids. The CDR3 spells CASSGAYSGNTIYF. CDR3 sequence (DNA): TGTGCCAGCAGCGGGGCCTACTCTGGAAACACCATATATTTT.

J is TRBJ1-3 and V is TRBV15, with 11 bases matching TRBD1. The germline CDR1 and CDR2 sequences are LNHNV and YYDKDF (reference sequence). Losses at the gene ends were 9 bases for V and 0 bases for J; bases not matched to a gene: 19. The CDR3 totals 20 residues. The CDR3, as DNA: TGTGCCACGAGTCTGCGGGGACAGGGGGTTTCCGATCTCTCTGGAAACACCATATATTTT. It codes for CATSLRGQGVSDLSGNTIYF.

The chain employs TRBV28 and TRBJ2-7; 14 bases are shared with TRBD2. Germline CDR1 MDHEN, CDR2 SYDVKM. V trimming: 3 bases; J trimming: 7 bases; junction bases outside the gene matches: 5. The CDR3 extends over 15 amino acids. The CDR3 here is CASSLTSGGAREQYF. CDR3 nucleotide sequence: TGTGCCAGCAGTTTGACTAGCGGGGGGGCCCGGGAGCAGTACTTC.